This TCR beta chain was identified during a study of brain T cells in children with intractable seizures. Using immunoSEQ multiplex PCR, the repertoire was profiled, and TCRdb retains in-frame clones only, with some absent. The sample has roughly 120,000 clones; around 94% are singletons. General study points: Only CDR3 sequence similarity suggested viral specificity, without known HCMV serostatus.

Regarding this clone: Antigen: not known.

Germline loops: CDR1 KGHSH, CDR2 LQKENI. Trimming took 5 bases from V and 10 from J, leaving 11 bases between them. The CDR3 is 11 residues long. The sequence was collected from a boy younger than two with hemimegalencephaly and intractable seizures. V usage is TRBV18 and J usage is TRBJ1-1; D possibly corresponds to TRBD1 (5 bases). Here the sequenced sample was peripheral blood, taken at surgery. The CDR3 is CASSSTGLAFF. For the CDR3, the DNA is TGTGCCAGCTCATCTACAGGCTTAGCTTTCTTT. Using reference TRBV18 and TRBJ1-1 for the parts outside the CDR3, the full variable domain is NAGVMQNPRHLVRRRGQEARLRCSPMKGHSHVYWYRQLPEEGLKFMVYLQKENIIDESGMPKERFSAEFPKEGPSILRIQQVVRGDSAAYFCASSSTGLAFFGQGTRLTVV.